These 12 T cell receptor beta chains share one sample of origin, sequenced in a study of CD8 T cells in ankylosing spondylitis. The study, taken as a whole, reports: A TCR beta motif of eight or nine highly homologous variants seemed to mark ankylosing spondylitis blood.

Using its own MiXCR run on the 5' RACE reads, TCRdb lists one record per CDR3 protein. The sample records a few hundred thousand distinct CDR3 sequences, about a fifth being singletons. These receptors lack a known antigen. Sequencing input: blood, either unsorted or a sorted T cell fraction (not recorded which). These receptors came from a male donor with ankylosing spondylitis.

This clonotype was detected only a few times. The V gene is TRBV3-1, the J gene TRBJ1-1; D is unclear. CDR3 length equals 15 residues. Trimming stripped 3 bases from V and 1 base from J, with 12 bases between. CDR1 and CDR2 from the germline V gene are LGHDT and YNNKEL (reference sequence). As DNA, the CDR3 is TGTGCCAGCAGCCATAGACTGACGGGGAACACTGAAGCTTTCTTT. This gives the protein CASSHRLTGNTEAFF.

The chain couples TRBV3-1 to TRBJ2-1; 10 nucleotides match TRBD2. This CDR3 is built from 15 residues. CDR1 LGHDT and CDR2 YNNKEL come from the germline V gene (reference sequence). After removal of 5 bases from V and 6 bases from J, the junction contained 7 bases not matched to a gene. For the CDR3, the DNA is TGTGCCAGCAGCTACCCTAGCGGGAGAGGCAATGAGCAGTTCTTC. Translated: CASSYPSGRGNEQFF.

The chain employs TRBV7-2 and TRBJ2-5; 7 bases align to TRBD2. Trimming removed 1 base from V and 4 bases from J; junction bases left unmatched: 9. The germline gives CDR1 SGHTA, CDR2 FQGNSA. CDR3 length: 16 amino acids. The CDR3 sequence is CASSLVGRTLLETQYF. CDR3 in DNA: TGTGCCAGCAGCTTAGTCGGGAGGACCCTTTTAGAGACCCAGTACTTC.

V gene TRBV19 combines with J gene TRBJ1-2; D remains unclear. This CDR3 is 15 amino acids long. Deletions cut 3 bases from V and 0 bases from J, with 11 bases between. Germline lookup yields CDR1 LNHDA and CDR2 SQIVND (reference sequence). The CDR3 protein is CASSIRQHSNYGYTF. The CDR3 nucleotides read TGTGCCAGTAGTATTCGGCAGCATTCTAACTATGGCTACACCTTC.

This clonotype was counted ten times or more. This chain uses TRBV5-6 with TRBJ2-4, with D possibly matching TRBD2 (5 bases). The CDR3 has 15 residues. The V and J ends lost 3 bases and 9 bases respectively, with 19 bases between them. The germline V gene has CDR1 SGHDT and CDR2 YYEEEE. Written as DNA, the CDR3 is TGTGCCAGCAGCTCGCTACTAGAAGGGAGTGGCATTCAGTACTTC. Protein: CASSSLLEGSGIQYF.

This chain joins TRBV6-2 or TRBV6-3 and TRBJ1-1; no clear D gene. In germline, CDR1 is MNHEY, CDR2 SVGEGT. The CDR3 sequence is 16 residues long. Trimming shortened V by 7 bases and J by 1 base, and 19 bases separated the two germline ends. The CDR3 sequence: CASTSGLAGWNTEAFF. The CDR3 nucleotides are TGTGCCAGCACCTCTGGTCTAGCGGGCTGGAACACTGAAGCTTTCTTT.

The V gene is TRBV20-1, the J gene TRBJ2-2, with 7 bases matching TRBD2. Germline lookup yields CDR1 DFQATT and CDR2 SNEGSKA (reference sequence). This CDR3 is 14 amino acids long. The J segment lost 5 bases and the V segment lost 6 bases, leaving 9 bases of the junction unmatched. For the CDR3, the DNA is TGCAGTGCCAGATCCCTAGCGGCTACCGGGGAGCTGTTTTTT. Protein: CSARSLAATGELFF.

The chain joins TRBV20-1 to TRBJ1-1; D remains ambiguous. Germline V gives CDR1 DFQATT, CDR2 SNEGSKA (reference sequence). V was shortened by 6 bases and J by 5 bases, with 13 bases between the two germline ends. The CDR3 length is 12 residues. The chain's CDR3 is CSAAGAGTEAFF. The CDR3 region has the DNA TGCAGTGCCGCAGGTGCCGGGACTGAAGCTTTCTTT.

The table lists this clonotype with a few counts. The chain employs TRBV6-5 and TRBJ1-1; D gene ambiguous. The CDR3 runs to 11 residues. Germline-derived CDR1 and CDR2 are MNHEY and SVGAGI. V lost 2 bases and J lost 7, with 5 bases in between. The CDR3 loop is CASSYRNEAFF. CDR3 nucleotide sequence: TGTGCCAGCAGTTACCGGAATGAAGCTTTCTTT.

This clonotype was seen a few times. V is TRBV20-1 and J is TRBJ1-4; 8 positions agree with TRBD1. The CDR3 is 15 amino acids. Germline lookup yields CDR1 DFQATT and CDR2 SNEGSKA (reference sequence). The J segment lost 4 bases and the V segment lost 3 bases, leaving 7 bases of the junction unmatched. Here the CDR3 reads CSARDPTGGNEKLFF. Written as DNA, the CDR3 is TGCAGTGCTAGGGACCCCACAGGGGGTAATGAAAAACTGTTTTTT.

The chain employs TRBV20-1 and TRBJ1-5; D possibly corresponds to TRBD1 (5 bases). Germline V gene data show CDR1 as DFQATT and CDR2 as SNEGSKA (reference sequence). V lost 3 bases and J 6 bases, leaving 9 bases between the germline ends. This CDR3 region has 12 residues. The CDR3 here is CSASSGTQPQHF. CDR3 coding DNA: TGCAGTGCTAGTTCGGGGACTCAGCCCCAGCATTTT.

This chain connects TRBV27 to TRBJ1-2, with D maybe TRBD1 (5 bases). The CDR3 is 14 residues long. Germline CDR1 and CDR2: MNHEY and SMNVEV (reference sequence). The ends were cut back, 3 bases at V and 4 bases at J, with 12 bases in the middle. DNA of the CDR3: TGTGCCAGCAGTTTGAGGCAGGGAGGCTATGGCTACACCTTC. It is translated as CASSLRQGGYGYTF.